This TCR beta chain was documented in a study of T cell responses to AZD1222 COVID-19 vaccine. The table came from immunoSEQ multiplex PCR; TCRdb's copy has only in-frame clones and leaves some out. The sample shows tens of thousands of clones, over 75% of them seen only once. As for this clone: What it binds is not known.

With 0 bases removed from V and 5 bases from J, the gap between germline ends came to 8 bases. Germline loops: CDR1 MNHEY, CDR2 SVGAGI. This CDR3 comprises 14 residues. Study conclusions and caveats: Females outnumbered males among donors, who were mostly white British; clonal diversity was possibly underestimated.

The chain joins TRBV6-5 to TRBJ2-1, with a weak D call TRBD1 (5 bases). This material consisted of peripheral blood, taken on day 0 of AZD1222 vaccination. The clonotype comes from an adult in good health. The CDR3 reads CASSYSDTHNEQFF. Written as DNA, the CDR3 is TGTGCCAGCAGTTACTCGGACACACACAATGAGCAGTTCTTC.